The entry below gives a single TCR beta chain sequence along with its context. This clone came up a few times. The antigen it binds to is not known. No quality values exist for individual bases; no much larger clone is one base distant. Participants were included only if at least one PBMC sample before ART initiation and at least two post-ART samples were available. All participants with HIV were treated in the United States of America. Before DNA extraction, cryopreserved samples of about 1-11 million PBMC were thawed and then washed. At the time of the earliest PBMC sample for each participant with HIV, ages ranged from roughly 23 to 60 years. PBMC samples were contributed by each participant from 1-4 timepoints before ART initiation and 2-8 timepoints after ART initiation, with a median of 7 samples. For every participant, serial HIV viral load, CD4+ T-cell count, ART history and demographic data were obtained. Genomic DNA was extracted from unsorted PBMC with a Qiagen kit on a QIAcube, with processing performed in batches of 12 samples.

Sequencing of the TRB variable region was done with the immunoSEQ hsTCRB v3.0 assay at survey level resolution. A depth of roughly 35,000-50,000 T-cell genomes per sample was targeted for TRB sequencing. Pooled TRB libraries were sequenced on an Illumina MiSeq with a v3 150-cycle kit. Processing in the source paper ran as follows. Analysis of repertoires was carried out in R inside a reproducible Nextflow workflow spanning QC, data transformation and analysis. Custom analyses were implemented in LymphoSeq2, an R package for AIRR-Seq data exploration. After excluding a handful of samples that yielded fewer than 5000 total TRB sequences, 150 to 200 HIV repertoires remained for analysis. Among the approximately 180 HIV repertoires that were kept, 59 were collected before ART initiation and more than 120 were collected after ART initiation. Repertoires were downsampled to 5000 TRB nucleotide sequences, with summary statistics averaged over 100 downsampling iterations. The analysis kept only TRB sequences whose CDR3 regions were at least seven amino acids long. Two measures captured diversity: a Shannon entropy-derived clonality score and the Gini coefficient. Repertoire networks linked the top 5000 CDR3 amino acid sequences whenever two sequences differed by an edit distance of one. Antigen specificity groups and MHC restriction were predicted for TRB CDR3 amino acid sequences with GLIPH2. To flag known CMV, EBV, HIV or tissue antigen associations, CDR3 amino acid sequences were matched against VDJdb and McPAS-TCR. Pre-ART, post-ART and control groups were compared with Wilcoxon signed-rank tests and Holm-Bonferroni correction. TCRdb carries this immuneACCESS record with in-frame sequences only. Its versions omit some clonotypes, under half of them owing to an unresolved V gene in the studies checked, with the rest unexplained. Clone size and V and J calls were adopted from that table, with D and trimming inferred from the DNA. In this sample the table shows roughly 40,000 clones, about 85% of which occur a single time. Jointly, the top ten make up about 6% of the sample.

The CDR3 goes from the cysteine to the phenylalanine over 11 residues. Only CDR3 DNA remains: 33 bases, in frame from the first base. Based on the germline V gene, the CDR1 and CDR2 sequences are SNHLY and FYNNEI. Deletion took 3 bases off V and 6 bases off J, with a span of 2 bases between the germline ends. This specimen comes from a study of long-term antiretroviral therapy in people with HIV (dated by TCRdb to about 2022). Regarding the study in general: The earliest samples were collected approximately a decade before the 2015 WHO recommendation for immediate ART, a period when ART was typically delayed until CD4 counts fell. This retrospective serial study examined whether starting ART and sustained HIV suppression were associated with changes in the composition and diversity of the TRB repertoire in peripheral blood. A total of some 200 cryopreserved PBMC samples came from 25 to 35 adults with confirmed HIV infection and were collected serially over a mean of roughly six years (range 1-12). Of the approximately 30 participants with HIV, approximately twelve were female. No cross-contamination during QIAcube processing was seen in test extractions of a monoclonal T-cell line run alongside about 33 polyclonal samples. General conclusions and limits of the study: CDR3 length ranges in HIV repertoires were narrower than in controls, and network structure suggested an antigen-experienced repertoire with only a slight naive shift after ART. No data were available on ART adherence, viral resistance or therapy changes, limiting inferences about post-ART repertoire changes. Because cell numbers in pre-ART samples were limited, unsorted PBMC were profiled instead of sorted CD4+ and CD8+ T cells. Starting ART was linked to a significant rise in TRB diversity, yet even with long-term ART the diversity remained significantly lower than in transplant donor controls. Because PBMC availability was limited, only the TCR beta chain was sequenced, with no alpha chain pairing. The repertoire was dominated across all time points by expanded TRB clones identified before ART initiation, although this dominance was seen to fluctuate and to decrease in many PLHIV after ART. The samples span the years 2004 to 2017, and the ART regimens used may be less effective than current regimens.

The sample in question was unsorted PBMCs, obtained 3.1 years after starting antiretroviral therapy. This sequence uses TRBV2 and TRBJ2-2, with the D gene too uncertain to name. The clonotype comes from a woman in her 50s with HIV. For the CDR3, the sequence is CASSDAGELFF. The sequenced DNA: TGTGCCAGCAGTGACGCCGGGGAGCTGTTTTTT.